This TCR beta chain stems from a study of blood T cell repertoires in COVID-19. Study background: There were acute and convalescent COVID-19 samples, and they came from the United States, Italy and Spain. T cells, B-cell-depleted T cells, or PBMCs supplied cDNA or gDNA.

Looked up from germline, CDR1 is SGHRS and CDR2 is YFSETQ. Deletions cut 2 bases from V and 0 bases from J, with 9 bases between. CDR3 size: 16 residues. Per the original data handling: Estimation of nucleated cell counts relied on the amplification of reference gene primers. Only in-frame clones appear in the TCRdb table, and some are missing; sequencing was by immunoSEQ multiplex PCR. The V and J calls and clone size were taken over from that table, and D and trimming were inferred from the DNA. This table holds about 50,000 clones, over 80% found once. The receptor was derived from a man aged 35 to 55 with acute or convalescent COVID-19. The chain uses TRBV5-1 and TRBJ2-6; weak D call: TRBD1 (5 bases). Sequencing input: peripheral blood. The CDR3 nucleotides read TGCGCCAGCAGCTTAATGGGGCTCTCTGGGGCCAACGTCCTGACTTTC. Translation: CASSLMGLSGANVLTF.